The clone carrying this T cell receptor beta chain was counted many times. Its antigen is undetermined. This sample stems from a study of T cell repertoires in cytomegalovirus infection. Study overall: Indications of both CMV infection and matching HLA type were provided by public TCR beta signatures.

Broader study findings: Cumulated frequencies of public TCR beta families served to identify carriers of CMV plus the relevant HLA. There were HLA-C-restricted CMV-specific TCR beta clonotypes dominating the ex vivo response.

Using its own MiXCR run on the reads, TCRdb lists one record per CDR3 protein. The sample holds 210,000 or so distinct CDR3 sequences; roughly 6.5% are singletons and the top ten take under 7%. The CDR3 contains 14 residues. The V gene's germline CDR1 is DFQATT and CDR2 SNEGSKA (reference sequence). Trimming took off 3 bases at V and 3 bases at J, with 11 bases between the two ends. The sample was PBMCs. The V call is TRBV20-1, the J call TRBJ1-4; D possibly corresponds to TRBD1 (6 bases). The source of this sequence is a human donor in good health (CMV status not recorded). Some clones in this sample may be carry-over from other donors' samples. As DNA, the CDR3 is TGCAGTGCTAGCCCGACAGGACCTAATGAAAAACTGTTTTTT. Encoded protein: CSASPTGPNEKLFF.